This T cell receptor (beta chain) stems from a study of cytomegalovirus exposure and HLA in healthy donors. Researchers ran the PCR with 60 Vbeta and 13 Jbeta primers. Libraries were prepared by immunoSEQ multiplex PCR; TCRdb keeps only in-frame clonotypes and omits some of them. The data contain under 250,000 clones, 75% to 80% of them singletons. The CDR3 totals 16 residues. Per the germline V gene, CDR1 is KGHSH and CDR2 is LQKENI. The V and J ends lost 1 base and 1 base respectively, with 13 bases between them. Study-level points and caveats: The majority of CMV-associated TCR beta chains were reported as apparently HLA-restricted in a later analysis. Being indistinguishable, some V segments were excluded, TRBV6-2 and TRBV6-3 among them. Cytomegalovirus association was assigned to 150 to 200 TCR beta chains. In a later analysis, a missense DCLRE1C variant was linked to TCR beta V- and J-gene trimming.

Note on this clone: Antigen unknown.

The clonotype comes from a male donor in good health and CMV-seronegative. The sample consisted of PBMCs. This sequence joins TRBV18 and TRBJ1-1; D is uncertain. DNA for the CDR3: TGTGCCAGCTCACCACAGAGGAATACGGCGAACACTGAAGCTTTCTTT. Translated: CASSPQRNTANTEAFF.